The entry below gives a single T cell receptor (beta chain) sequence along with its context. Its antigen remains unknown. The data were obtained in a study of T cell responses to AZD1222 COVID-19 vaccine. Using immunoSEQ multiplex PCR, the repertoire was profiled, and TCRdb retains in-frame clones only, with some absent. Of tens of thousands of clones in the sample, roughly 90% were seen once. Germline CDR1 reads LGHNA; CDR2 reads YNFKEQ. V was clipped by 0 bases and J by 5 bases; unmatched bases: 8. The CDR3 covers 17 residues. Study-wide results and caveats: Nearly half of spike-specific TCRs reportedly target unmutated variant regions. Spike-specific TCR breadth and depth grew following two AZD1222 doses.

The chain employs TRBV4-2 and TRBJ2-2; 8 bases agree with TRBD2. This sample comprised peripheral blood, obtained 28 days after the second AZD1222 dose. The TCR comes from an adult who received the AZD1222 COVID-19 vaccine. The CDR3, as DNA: TGTGCCAGCAGCCAAGAAATAAGCGGGGGCCCTACCGGGGAGCTGTTTTTT. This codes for CASSQEISGGPTGELFF.